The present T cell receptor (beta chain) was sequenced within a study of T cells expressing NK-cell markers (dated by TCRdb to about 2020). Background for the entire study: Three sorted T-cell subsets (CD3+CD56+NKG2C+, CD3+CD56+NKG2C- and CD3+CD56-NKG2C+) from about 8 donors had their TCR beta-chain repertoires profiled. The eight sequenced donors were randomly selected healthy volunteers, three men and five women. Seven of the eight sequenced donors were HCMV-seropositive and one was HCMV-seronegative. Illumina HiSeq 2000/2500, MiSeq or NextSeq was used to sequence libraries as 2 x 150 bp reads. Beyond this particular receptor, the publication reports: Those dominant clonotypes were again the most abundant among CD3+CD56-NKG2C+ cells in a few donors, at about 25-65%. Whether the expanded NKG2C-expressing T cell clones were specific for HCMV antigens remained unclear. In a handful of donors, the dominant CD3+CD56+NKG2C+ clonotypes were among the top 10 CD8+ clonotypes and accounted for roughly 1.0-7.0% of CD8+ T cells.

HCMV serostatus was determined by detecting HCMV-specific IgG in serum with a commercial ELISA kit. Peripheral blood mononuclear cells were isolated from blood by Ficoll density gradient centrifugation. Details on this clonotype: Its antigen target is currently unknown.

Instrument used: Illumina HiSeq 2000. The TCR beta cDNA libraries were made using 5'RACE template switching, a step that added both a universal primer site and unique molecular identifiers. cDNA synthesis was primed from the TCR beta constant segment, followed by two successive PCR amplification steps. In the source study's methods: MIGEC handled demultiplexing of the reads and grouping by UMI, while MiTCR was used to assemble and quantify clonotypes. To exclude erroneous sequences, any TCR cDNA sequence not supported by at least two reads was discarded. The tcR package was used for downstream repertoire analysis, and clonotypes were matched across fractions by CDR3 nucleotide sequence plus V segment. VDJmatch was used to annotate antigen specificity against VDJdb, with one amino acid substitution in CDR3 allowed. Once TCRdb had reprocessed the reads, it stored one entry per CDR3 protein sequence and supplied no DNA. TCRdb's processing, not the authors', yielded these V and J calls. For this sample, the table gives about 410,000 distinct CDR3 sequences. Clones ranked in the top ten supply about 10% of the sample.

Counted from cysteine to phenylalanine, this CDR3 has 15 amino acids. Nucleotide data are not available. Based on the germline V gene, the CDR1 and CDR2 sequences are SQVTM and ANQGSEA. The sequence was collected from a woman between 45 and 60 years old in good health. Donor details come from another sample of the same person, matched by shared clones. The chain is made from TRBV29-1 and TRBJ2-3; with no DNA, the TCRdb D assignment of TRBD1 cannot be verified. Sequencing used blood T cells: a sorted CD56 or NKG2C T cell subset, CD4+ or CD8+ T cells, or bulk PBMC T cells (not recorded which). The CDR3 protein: CSGRLGTLGTDTQYF.